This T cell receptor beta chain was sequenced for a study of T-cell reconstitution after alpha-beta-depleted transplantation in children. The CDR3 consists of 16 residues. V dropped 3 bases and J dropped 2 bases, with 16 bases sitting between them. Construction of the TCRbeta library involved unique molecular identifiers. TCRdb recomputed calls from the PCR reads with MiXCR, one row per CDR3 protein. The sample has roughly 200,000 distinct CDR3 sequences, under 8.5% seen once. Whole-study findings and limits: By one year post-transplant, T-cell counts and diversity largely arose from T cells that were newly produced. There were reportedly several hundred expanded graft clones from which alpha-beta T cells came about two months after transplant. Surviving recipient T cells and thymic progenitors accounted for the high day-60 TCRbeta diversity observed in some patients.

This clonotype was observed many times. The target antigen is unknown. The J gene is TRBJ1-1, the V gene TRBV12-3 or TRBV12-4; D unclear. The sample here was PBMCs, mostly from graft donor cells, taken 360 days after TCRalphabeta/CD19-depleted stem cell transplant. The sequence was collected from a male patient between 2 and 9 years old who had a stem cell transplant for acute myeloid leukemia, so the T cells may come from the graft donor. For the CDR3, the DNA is TGTGCCAGCAGTTTCTTTCCGGGGTCGGGAAACACTGAAGCTTTCTTT. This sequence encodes CASSFFPGSGNTEAFF.